These 11 T cell receptor beta chains originate from one sample sequenced in a study of blood T cell repertoires in COVID-19 (dated by TCRdb to about 2020). Library preparation used the immunoSEQ multiplex PCR assay. This is the immuneACCESS table as TCRdb keeps it, with only in-frame sequences that have V and J called. A part of the clones is gone; compared with another copy, unresolved V genes explain less than half, and the rest is unexplained. A total of around 200,000 clones appear in this sample, around 86% of them only once. Jointly, the top ten make up approximately 4.8% of the sample. The sequencing sample was made of peripheral blood. These receptors all come from a man aged 45-65 years with acute or convalescent COVID-19.

As concerns this clone: This CDR3 is also generated by other DNA sequences in the sample. The chain uses TRBV5-1 and TRBJ1-2, with a tentative D call TRBD1 (5 bases). CDR1 and CDR2 from the germline V gene are SGHRS and YFSETQ. The CDR3 loop spans 13 amino acids. V lost 4 bases, J lost 5 bases, and 12 bases lay in between. CDR3 in DNA: TGCGCCAGCAGCCCCGACGGGGGATATGGCTACACCTTC. Translation gives CASSPDGGYGYTF.

The V and J genes are TRBV29-1 and TRBJ2-7, with a tentative D call TRBD1 (6 bases). Trimming cost V 7 bases and J 6 bases, with 13 bases left between them. CDR1 and CDR2 (germline): SQVTM, ANQGSEA. This CDR3 region has 11 residues. The CDR3 DNA reads TGCAGCGCCGCCAGGGGAAGCGAGCAGTACTTC. Translation: CSAARGSEQYF.

The chain combines TRBV29-1 with TRBJ1-2; TRBD1 matches at 7 bases. The CDR3 runs 13 residues. From germline, CDR1 is SQVTM and CDR2 ANQGSEA. Unmatched junction bases numbered 8, after V lost 5 bases and J lost 5 bases. CDR3 sequence: CSVMTGLGYGYTF. DNA for the CDR3: TGCAGCGTTATGACAGGGTTGGGGTATGGCTACACCTTC.

In nucleotides, the CDR3 is TGTGCCAGCAGCCAATCCGGGACAGGGAACCAGCCCCAGCATTTT. Its translation is CASSQSGTGNQPQHF. The chain links TRBV6-6 to TRBJ1-5, with 9 bases fitting TRBD1. The germline V gene encodes CDR1 MNHNY and CDR2 SVGAGI (reference sequence). Trimming cost V 6 bases and J 7 bases; bases outside gene matches: 10. The CDR3 length is 15 residues.

The rearrangement links TRBV6-5 to TRBJ2-7; 8 bases align to TRBD1. CDR1 is MNHEY, CDR2 SVGAGI, per germline. The trim removed 7 bases at V and 6 bases at J, leaving 5 bases unmatched. This CDR3 has 12 amino acids. The CDR3 bases are TGTGCCAGCACTGGTCAGGGGGCCGAGCAGTACTTC. Translated: CASTGQGAEQYF.

In the case of this clone: Other DNA sequences of this sample code for an identical CDR3. V usage is TRBV14 and J usage is TRBJ1-1, with a tentative D call TRBD1 (5 bases). The CDR3 spans 14 residues. Germline CDR1 SGHDN, CDR2 FVKESK. V shed 0 bases and J shed 6 bases, with 11 bases lying between them. The CDR3 DNA follows: TGTGCCAGCAGCCAAGAGTGGGGGAGGGCTGAAGCTTTCTTT. It is translated as CASSQEWGRAEAFF.

V usage is TRBV6-2 or TRBV6-3 and J usage is TRBJ2-1; 11 bases are shared with TRBD2. CDR1 and CDR2 from the germline V gene are MNHEY and SVGEGT. This CDR3 has 17 residues. Trimming cost V 2 bases and J 6 bases; bases outside gene matches: 9. CDR3 loop: CASSYGWTSGPVNEQFF. CDR3 bases: TGTGCCAGCAGTTACGGATGGACTAGCGGGCCGGTCAATGAGCAGTTCTTC.

J is TRBJ1-1 and V is TRBV19; D may be TRBD1 (5 bases). V was pared by 6 bases and J by 2 bases, with 13 bases between. In germline, CDR1 is LNHDA, CDR2 SQIVND (reference sequence). This CDR3 is 14 amino acids long. DNA for the CDR3: TGTGCCAGTAGGCAACAGGTTGTTAACACTGAAGCTTTCTTT. As protein: CASRQQVVNTEAFF.

The chain recombines TRBV11-3 with TRBJ1-1; D is possibly TRBD1 (6 bases). The CDR3 length is 14 residues. V was trimmed by 4 bases and J by 5 bases, leaving 14 bases between them. Germline lookup yields CDR1 SGHNT and CDR2 YENEEA. The CDR3 DNA follows: TGTGCCAGCAGCTCGACTGGACAGTCAACTGAAGCTTTCTTT. Translating gives CASSSTGQSTEAFF.

The V call is TRBV7-3, the J call TRBJ2-7; 14 bases are a match to TRBD2. The ends lost 0 bases at V and 7 bases at J; junction bases unmatched: 2. The CDR3 has 15 residues. Germline V gene data show CDR1 as SGHTA and CDR2 as FQGTGA. The CDR3 loop reads CASSLTGTSGGEQYF. The CDR3 DNA is TGTGCCAGCAGCTTAACCGGGACTAGCGGGGGTGAGCAGTACTTC. The entire variable domain, with the rest obtained from reference TRBV7-3 and TRBJ2-7, is as follows: GAGVSQTPSNKVTEKGKYVELRCDPISGHTALYWYRQSLGQGPEFLIYFQGTGAADDSGLPNDRFFAVRPEGSVSTLKIQRTERGDSAVYLCASSLTGTSGGEQYFGPGTRLTVT.

With regard to this clone: The junction differs from germline at one of its ends, possibly a read error. V usage is TRBV2 and J usage is TRBJ1-4, with D possibly being TRBD1 (6 bases). CDR1 is SNHLY and CDR2 is FYNNEI in the germline V gene. CDR3 size: 15 residues. The CDR3 DNA reads TGTGCCAGCAGCGAAGGGACACCGGGCAGGAAAAAACTGTTTTTT. It specifies CASSEGTPGRKKLFF. Using reference TRBV2 and TRBJ1-4 for the parts outside the CDR3, the full variable domain is EPEVTQTPSHQVTQMGQEVILRCVPISNHLYFYWYRQILGQKVEFLVSFYNNEISEKSEIFDDQFSVERPDGSNFTLKIRSTKLEDSAMYFCASSEGTPGRKKLFFGSGTQLSVL.